This is a list of T cell receptor beta chains from one sample in a study of blood T cell repertoires in COVID-19. The assay was immunoSEQ multiplex PCR, and TCRdb's table has in-frame clones only and misses some. The sample yields some 35,000 clones, roughly four fifths seen once. The source material was peripheral blood. Receptor source: a man at least 80 years old with active or convalescent COVID-19. CDR3s include the opening cysteine and the closing phenylalanine or tryptophan. Each record gives: D gene, J gene, clone size, V gene, CDR3 DNA, CDR3 protein. A D gene is named only where the DNA matches it firmly. Only some rows state a clone size, as once, few, many or a class for expanded clones.

D: TRBD1; J: TRBJ2-7; size: NA; V: TRBV7-9; DNA: TGTGCCAGCAGCCCCCGGGACAGGCGGGAGCAGTACTTC; CDR3: CASSPRDRREQYF
D: NA; J: TRBJ1-2; size: NA; V: TRBV27; DNA: TGTGCCAGCAGAGTTCTGGAGGCGTATGGCTATGGCTACACCTTC; CDR3: CASRVLEAYGYGYTF
D: NA; J: TRBJ1-2; size: NA; V: TRBV6-5; DNA: TGTGCCAGCAGTTACGGGAGCGGCTACACCTTC; CDR3: CASSYGSGYTF
D: TRBD1; J: TRBJ2-7; size: NA; V: TRBV11-2; DNA: TGTGCCAGCAGCCCCGGGACAGGGTGGTACGAGCAGTACTTC; CDR3: CASSPGTGWYEQYF
D: NA; J: TRBJ2-1; size: NA; V: TRBV27; DNA: TGTGCCAGCAGTTTAGGAGGGAGCTACAATGAGCAGTTCTTC; CDR3: CASSLGGSYNEQFF
D: NA; J: TRBJ2-3; size: NA; V: TRBV5-4; DNA: TGTGCCAGCAGCTTGCCGGCAGATACGCAGTATTTT; CDR3: CASSLPADTQYF
D: NA; J: TRBJ2-7; size: once; V: TRBV28; DNA: TGTGCCAGCAGTTTCTACCGGGTTTATGGCGAGCAGTACTTC; CDR3: CASSFYRVYGEQYF
D: TRBD2; J: TRBJ2-6; size: NA; V: TRBV6-5; DNA: TGTGCCAGCACCCGGGGGGCTGGGGCCAACGTCCTGACTTTC; CDR3: CASTRGAGANVLTF
D: NA; J: TRBJ2-1; size: NA; V: TRBV3-1/TRBV3-2; DNA: TGTGCCAGCAGCTACGGAGGAACAGAGCAGTTCTTC; CDR3: CASSYGGTEQFF
D: TRBD2; J: TRBJ2-7; size: NA; V: TRBV7-2; DNA: TGTGCCAGCATCCCGACTAGCGGGAGTGGCTACGAGCAGTACTTC; CDR3: CASIPTSGSGYEQYF
D: TRBD1; J: TRBJ2-1; size: NA; V: TRBV6-5; DNA: TGTGCCAGTACCCAGGGGGCAAGCTCCTACAATGAGCAGTTCTTC; CDR3: CASTQGASSYNEQFF
D: NA; J: TRBJ2-1; size: few; V: TRBV7-2; DNA: TGTGCCAGCAGCTACAGGGATTTGGACTACAATGAGCAGTTCTTC; CDR3: CASSYRDLDYNEQFF
D: TRBD2; J: TRBJ2-2; size: NA; V: TRBV6-2/TRBV6-3; DNA: TGTGCCAGCAGTTCTGCCGGGACTAGCGGTCCGAACACCGGGGAGCTGTTTTTT; CDR3: CASSSAGTSGPNTGELFF
D: TRBD2; J: TRBJ2-1; size: NA; V: TRBV9; DNA: TGTGCCAGCAGCGTAACTAGCGGAAACTACAATGAGCAGTTCTTC; CDR3: CASSVTSGNYNEQFF